The rows below give T cell receptor beta chains drawn from one sample of a study of technical replicates of blood from several donors. Assay used: immunoSEQ multiplex PCR; TCRdb lists only in-frame clones, some missing. The repertoire holds around 79,000 clones, with around 90% as singletons. The specimen was T cells isolated from PBMCs. The receptors shown here come from a human donor in good health. Both conserved end residues are part of each CDR3. A D gene is named only where the DNA matches it firmly. Clone size is not always given. Where it is, it says once, few, many or a class for expanded clones.

D,size,V,J,DNA,CDR3
NA,NA,TRBV29-1,TRBJ2-1,TGCAGCGTTGAAGTAGCCTTAGGGGGACGAATAGGGAATGAGCAGTTCTTC,CSVEVALGGRIGNEQFF
TRBD1,once,TRBV19,TRBJ1-4,TGTGCCAGTAGTACCCGGGACAGGGGGTCAACTAATGAAAAACTGTTTTTT,CASSTRDRGSTNEKLFF
NA,NA,TRBV4-1,TRBJ1-2,TGCGCCAGCAGCCAAGATTGGGCAGGGAGGGGATCCGTTGGCACCTTC,CASSQDWAGRGSVGTF
NA,NA,TRBV6-1,TRBJ1-1,TGTGCCAGCAGTGAGTCGGAAGCTTTCTTT,CASSESEAFF
TRBD2,NA,TRBV19,TRBJ2-4,TGTGCCAGTAGTCCCCGACTAGCGGGACAAACGGGGGCCAAAAACATTCAGTACTTC,CASSPRLAGQTGAKNIQYF
TRBD2,NA,TRBV7-9,TRBJ2-5,TGTGCCAGCAGCTTAGGGTCGACTAGCGGGAGGCGCCGAGAGACCCAGTACTTC,CASSLGSTSGRRRETQYF
NA,NA,TRBV28,TRBJ2-3,TGTGCCAGCAGTCCCCCTCTGGCGGGGGCGGGAACGCAGTATTTT,CASSPPLAGAGTQYF
TRBD1,NA,TRBV27,TRBJ2-5,TGTGCCAGCAGTTTAGGTACAGGGGGCGTAGAGACCCAGTACTTC,CASSLGTGGVETQYF
NA,NA,TRBV14,TRBJ1-2,TGTGCCAGCAGCCCACAGGGAACAAACTATGGCTACACCTTC,CASSPQGTNYGYTF
TRBD2,NA,TRBV27,TRBJ2-2,TGTGCCAGCAGTTTTTGGGAGGGAGGCACCGGGGAGCTGTTTTTT,CASSFWEGGTGELFF
NA,NA,TRBV19,TRBJ2-1,TGTGCCAGTAGTCAGTCGATCTCCTACAATGAGCAGTTCTTC,CASSQSISYNEQFF
TRBD1,NA,TRBV7-9,TRBJ2-7,TGTGCCAGCAGCTTAGAGGACAGGGGGCTGTACGAGCAGTACTTC,CASSLEDRGLYEQYF
NA,few,TRBV9,TRBJ1-2,TGTGCCAGCAGGGAAGGACAGATGCCCTATGGCTACACCTTC,CASREGQMPYGYTF
TRBD2,NA,TRBV27,TRBJ2-5,TGTGCCAGCAGGCCGACTAGCGGGAGGAGGGAGACCCAGTACTTC,CASRPTSGRRETQYF
NA,NA,TRBV2,TRBJ1-4,TGTGCCAGCAGTGATCCCCCCTCTACTACGGTTGGCGAAAAACTGTTTTTT,CASSDPPSTTVGEKLFF
NA,once,TRBV5-4,TRBJ1-1,TGTGCCAGCAGCTTGCCCTCCGGGAACACTGAAGCTTTCTTT,CASSLPSGNTEAFF
NA,NA,TRBV19,TRBJ2-5,TGTGCCAGTAGTATCCAGAGGATGGAGACCCAGTACTTC,CASSIQRMETQYF
NA,NA,TRBV27,TRBJ2-2,TGTGCCAGCACCTTGACAGCAAACACCGGGGAGCTGTTTTTT,CASTLTANTGELFF
NA,NA,TRBV7-9,TRBJ2-7,TGTGCCAGCAGTTCCGGGAGAGCCTACGAGCAGTACTTC,CASSSGRAYEQYF
NA,NA,TRBV19,TRBJ2-1,TGTGCGACTCAATCCTACAATGAGCAGTTCTTC,CATQSYNEQFF
NA,NA,TRBV29-1,TRBJ1-1,TGCAGCGTCCAGAACGGGGGTGACACTGAAGCTTTCTTT,CSVQNGGDTEAFF
NA,NA,TRBV2,TRBJ2-7,TGTGCCAGCAGTGAATCAGGTGTGAGTGAGCAGTACTTC,CASSESGVSEQYF
TRBD2,NA,TRBV4-2,TRBJ2-1,TGTGCCAGCAGCCAAGATCCCCAAAGACTAGCGGGAGGATACAATGAGCAGTTCTTC,CASSQDPQRLAGGYNEQFF
TRBD1,NA,TRBV27,TRBJ2-3,TGTGCCAGCAGTTTCATCTGGGACAGGGAAACAGATACGCAGTATTTT,CASSFIWDRETDTQYF
NA,NA,TRBV6-4,TRBJ2-1,TGTGCCAGCAGTGACATGGCAGGGTTAGAGCAGTTCTTC,CASSDMAGLEQFF
NA,NA,TRBV19,TRBJ1-6,TGTGCCAGTAGTTCAACAGGGTTGAGTTCACCCCTCCACTTT,CASSSTGLSSPLHF
NA,NA,TRBV19,TRBJ2-1,TGTGCCAGTACCCATAGGGGGAGTCAGGGGCAGTTCTTC,CASTHRGSQGQFF
NA,NA,TRBV9,TRBJ2-7,TGTGCCAGCAGCGCCCGACTTCCTGCTACAGAGCAGTACTTC,CASSARLPATEQYF